The clone carrying this T cell receptor (beta chain) was counted between two and nine times. Its antigen remains unknown. These data belong to a study of long-term antiretroviral therapy in people with HIV. Overall study context: Some samples came about a decade before the 2015 immediate-ART recommendation, and these were the earliest.

Running of the v3.0 immunoSEQ assay took place at survey level. The study targeted 40,000-50,000 T-cell genomes per sample in sequencing. TCRdb's copy holds only in-frame clones and misses some; the assay was immunoSEQ multiplex PCR. The profile shows tens of thousands of clones, roughly 86% of them singletons. Study-wide findings and caveats: Pre-ART clonal expansion yielded clones that dominated the repertoire at all time points.

CDR3 length: 14 residues. V trimming: 7 bases; J trimming: 2 bases; junction bases outside the gene matches: 8. CDR1 and CDR2 (germline): MNHNY, SVGAGI (reference sequence). The chain joins TRBV6-6 to TRBJ2-7, with 7 bases lining up with TRBD1. Material: unsorted PBMCs, obtained 0.1 years before starting antiretroviral therapy. The TCR originated in a woman between 50 and 59 years old with HIV. The CDR3 bases are TGTGCCAGCACCCGCGGACAGGTGCCCTACGAGCAGTACTTC. Protein product: CASTRGQVPYEQYF.